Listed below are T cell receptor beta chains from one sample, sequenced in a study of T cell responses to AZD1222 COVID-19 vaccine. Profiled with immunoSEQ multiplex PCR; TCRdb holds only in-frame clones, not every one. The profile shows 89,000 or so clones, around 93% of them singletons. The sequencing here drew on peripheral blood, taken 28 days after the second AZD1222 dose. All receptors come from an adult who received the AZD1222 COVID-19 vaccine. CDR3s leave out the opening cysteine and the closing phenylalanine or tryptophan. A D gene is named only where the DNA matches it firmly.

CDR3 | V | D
ASSPTGETGELF | TRBV6-4 | TRBD1
ASSPASGRPSYNEQF | TRBV3-1/TRBV3-2 | TRBD2
ASRPPGTLQY | TRBV2 | -
ASSRGQVYNQPQH | TRBV28 | -
ASSWGRGSYEQY | TRBV5-5 | -
ASSLAAPGTGELF | TRBV5-1 | -
ASRTGGNTEAF | TRBV3-1/TRBV3-2 | TRBD1
ASSFGQGGNQPQH | TRBV2 | TRBD1
ASSDGYTDSYEQY | TRBV6-4 | -
ASGPPQREVQETQY | TRBV12-5 | TRBD2
ASSLVPTGSSPLH | TRBV27 | TRBD1
ASRGLAGREQY | TRBV11-2 | TRBD2
ASSSSRAKNIQY | TRBV13 | -
ATSDSGFQETQY | TRBV24-1 | -
ASSLASGGFLGKNIQY | TRBV11-1 | TRBD2
ASSAYLAGGHNEQF | TRBV19 | TRBD2
ASTHLAADGYT | TRBV7-2 | -
AASGTGLCGHSSYEQY | TRBV23-1 | TRBD1
ASSPDREVGEKLF | TRBV3-1/TRBV3-2 | TRBD1